The source of this TCR beta chain is a study of lymphopenia after photon versus proton radiotherapy. In the case of this clone: The target antigen is unknown.

Whole-study findings and limits: Oligoclonal CD8+ Temra expansion after nadir drove photon patients' diversity drop.

This CDR3 is 13 amino acids long. Germline V lookup: CDR1 MDHEN, CDR2 SYDVKM. Trimming stripped 4 bases from V and 4 bases from J, with 8 bases between. The protocol was immunoSEQ multiplex PCR, while the TCRdb copy is restricted to in-frame clones and leaves out a portion. Of 15,000 to 20,000 clones detected, 80% to 90% appear once; the ten largest clones hold approximately 50%. This clonotype was sampled from a woman aged 55-69 years with cholangiocarcinoma. Some clones in this sample may be carry-over from other donors' samples. The material was peripheral blood, obtained from a patient treated with proton-based radiotherapy. The chain has TRBV28 and TRBJ1-5; D uncertain. CDR3 loop: CASSYSRNQPQHF. CDR3 coding DNA: TGTGCCAGCAGTTACTCGCGGAATCAGCCCCAGCATTTT.